This TCR beta chain stems from a study of T-cell memory formation after mild COVID-19. At the level of the study: For the most part, TCR clusters were specific to one donor. Study observations and caveats: Contracting clones from day 15 to 85 had balanced CD4/CD8; later expanders favoured CD4+. The authors did not confirm SARS-CoV-2 specificity of second-wave clones peaking day 37.

This clonotype has a handful of counts. What it recognizes is unknown. TCRdb reprocessed the 5' RACE reads with MiXCR, giving one entry per CDR3 protein. The repertoire includes 200,000 to 300,000 distinct CDR3 sequences, around 15% of them detected once, and roughly a fifth sits in the top ten. This CDR3 contains 17 residues. CDR1 is SGHTA, CDR2 FQGTGA, per germline. V was clipped by 3 bases and J by 1 base; unmatched bases: 10. This sequence originates from a man in his late teens or twenties who had mild COVID-19 (a few samples of this study predate the infection). Cell type and time point are not known. J is TRBJ2-3 and V is TRBV7-3, with 7 bases lining up with TRBD2. The sample comprised PBMCs or a T cell subset sorted from them (not recorded which). DNA for the CDR3: TGTGCCAGCAGCTTTCGGCTTCGGGGGGACCGCACAGATACGCAGTATTTT. Amino acids: CASSFRLRGDRTDTQYF.